This TCR beta chain was sequenced for a study of blood T cell repertoires in COVID-19. Assay: immunoSEQ multiplex PCR; the TCRdb copy retains only in-frame clones and omits some. The sample holds some 240,000 clones, roughly 89% seen once. This TCR was recovered from a woman between 35 and 50 years old who had recovered from COVID-19. The specimen was peripheral blood.

The CDR3 here is CASSQTGGFTGELFF. Here the CDR3 DNA reads TGCGCCAGCAGCCAGACAGGGGGTTTTACCGGGGAGCTGTTTTTT. The chain recombines TRBV4-3 with TRBJ2-2; TRBD1 matches 9 bases. J was trimmed by 5 bases and V by 3 bases; bases with no gene match: 4. The germline V gene has CDR1 LGHNA and CDR2 YSLEER. This CDR3 is built from 15 residues.